These 7 T cell receptor beta chains came from one sample sequenced in a study of metastatic and nonmetastatic thyroid tumors. From the PCR reads, TCRdb re-called clones with MiXCR. The profile shows some 10,000 clones, about 27% of them singletons. No treatment of any kind had been given to any patient before thyroid surgery. Source material: adjacent normal tissue. Receptors were obtained from a male donor with papillary thyroid cancer or a benign thyroid nodule (not recorded which). Some clones in this sample may be carry-over from other donors' samples.

This clone has more than one count but fewer than ten. The rearrangement links TRBV29-1 to TRBJ1-2, with D maybe TRBD1 (5 bases). The CDR3 extends over 12 amino acids. In germline, CDR1 is SQVTM, CDR2 ANQGSEA. V lost 8 bases and J 8 bases, leaving 18 bases between the germline ends. The CDR3, as DNA: TGCAGCATTTGGCGGGCCGGGGGAGGCTACACCTTC. As protein: CSIWRAGGGYTF.

In its sample, this clone ranks as medium-sized (0.01 to 0.1%). This chain links TRBV5-1 with TRBJ2-5; TRBD2 agrees at 10 bases. Per germline, CDR1 SGHRS and CDR2 YFSETQ. Unmatched junction bases numbered 2, after V lost 7 bases and J lost 2 bases. The CDR3 has 13 residues. The CDR3 coding sequence is TGCGCCAGCCATAGCGGGGGGCAAGAGACCCAGTACTTC. As protein: CASHSGGQETQYF.

By share, this clone counts as medium-sized. The chain couples TRBV19 to TRBJ1-5; TRBD1 agrees at 10 bases. The germline CDR1 and CDR2 sequences are LNHDA and SQIVND (reference sequence). V lost 3 bases, J lost 7 bases, and 6 bases stayed unmatched. There are 15 residues in the CDR3. CDR3 in amino acids: CASSIGTGAGQPQHF. As DNA, the CDR3 is TGTGCCAGTAGTATCGGGACAGGGGCTGGCCAGCCCCAGCATTTT.

The gene calls are TRBV25-1 and TRBJ1-6; possibly TRBD1 for D (5 bases). The V end lost 6 bases, the J end lost 2 bases, and 29 bases lay between the germline ends. CDR3 length equals 21 residues. Germline CDR1 MGHDK, CDR2 SYGVNS. CDR3: CASRTLFNIARRGPYNSPLHF. CDR3 nucleotide sequence: TGTGCCAGCAGGACCTTGTTTAACATCGCTCGGAGGGGCCCCTATAATTCACCCCTCCACTTT.

The V gene is TRBV20-1, the J gene TRBJ1-2; no clear D gene. Germline V gene sequence: CDR1 DFQATT, CDR2 SNEGSKA (reference sequence). Deletions cut 5 bases from V and 9 bases from J, with 19 bases between. CDR3 length equals 13 residues. As DNA, the CDR3 is TGCAGTGCTTCCGGACGGCTGGGGTCAAGCTACACCTTC. It encodes CSASGRLGSSYTF.

The V call is TRBV29-1, the J call TRBJ1-5; D is perhaps TRBD1 (6 bases). Looked up from germline, CDR1 is SQVTM and CDR2 is ANQGSEA. Trimming shortened V by 7 bases and J by 3 bases, and 13 bases separated the two germline ends. The CDR3 consists of 13 residues. The chain's CDR3 is CSAWTADNQPQHF. The CDR3 coding sequence is TGCAGCGCCTGGACAGCAGACAATCAGCCCCAGCATTTT.

By sample share, this clone is medium-sized. Other DNA variants within this sample encode the same CDR3. The chain combines TRBV5-1 with TRBJ1-1; D gene unclear. With 0 bases removed from V and 1 base from J, the gap between germline ends came to 4 bases. The CDR3 has 13 residues. In germline, CDR1 is SGHRS, CDR2 YFSETQ. CDR3 region: CASSLGGNTEAFF. The CDR3 bases are TGCGCCAGCAGCTTGGGCGGGAACACTGAAGCTTTCTTT.